This T cell receptor (beta chain) is from a study of T cell repertoires in cytomegalovirus infection. TCRdb processed the reads anew with MiXCR; each CDR3 protein has one entry. There are approximately 500,000 distinct CDR3 sequences in the sample; more than 15% occur only once, and about 24% lies in the top ten. About this clonotype: This CDR3 is missing its conserved last phenylalanine or tryptophan, likely due to a read error.

This sequence originates from a human donor in good health (CMV status not recorded). Some clones in this sample may be carry-over from other donors' samples. The sample comprised CD8+ T cells from PBMCs.

For the CDR3, the DNA is TGTGCCAGTAGCAGAGTACCCGGGGAATCGGAGCAGTACCTC. As protein: CASSRVPGESEQYL. The V call is TRBV19, the J call TRBJ2-7; tentatively, D is TRBD2 (5 bases). Per the germline V gene, CDR1 is LNHDA and CDR2 is SQIVND (reference sequence). Trimming pared 6 bases from V and 7 bases from J, leaving 19 bases between. The CDR3 is 14 residues long.